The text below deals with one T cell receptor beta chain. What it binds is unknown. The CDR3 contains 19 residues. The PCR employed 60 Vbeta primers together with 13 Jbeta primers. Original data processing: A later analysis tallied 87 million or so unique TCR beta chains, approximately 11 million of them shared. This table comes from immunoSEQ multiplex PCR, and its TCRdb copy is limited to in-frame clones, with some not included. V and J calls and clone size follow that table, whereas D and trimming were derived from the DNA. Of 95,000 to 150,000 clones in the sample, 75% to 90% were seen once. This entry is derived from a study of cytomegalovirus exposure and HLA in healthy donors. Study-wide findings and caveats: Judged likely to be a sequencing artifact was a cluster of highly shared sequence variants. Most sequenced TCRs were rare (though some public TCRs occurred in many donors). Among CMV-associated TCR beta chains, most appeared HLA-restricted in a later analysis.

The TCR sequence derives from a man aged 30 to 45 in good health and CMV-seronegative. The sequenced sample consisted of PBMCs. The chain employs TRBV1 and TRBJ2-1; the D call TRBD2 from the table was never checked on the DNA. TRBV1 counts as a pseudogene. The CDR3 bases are TGCACCAGCAGCCAAGAGGGACGCCGTGGAGGACTAGCGTTCAATGAGCAGTTCTTC. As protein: CTSSQEGRRGGLAFNEQFF.